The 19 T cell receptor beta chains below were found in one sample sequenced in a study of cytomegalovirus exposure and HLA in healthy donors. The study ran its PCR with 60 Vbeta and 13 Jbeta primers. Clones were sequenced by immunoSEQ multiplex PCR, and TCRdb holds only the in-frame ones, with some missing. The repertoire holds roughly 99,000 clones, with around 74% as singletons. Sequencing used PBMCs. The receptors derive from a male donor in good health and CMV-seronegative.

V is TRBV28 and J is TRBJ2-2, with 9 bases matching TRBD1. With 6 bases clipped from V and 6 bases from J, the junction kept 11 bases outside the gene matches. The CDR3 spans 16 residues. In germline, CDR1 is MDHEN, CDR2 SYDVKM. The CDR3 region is CASSRQPGTGPGELFF. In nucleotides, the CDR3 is TGTGCCAGCAGCCGACAGCCCGGGACAGGGCCCGGGGAGCTGTTTTTT.

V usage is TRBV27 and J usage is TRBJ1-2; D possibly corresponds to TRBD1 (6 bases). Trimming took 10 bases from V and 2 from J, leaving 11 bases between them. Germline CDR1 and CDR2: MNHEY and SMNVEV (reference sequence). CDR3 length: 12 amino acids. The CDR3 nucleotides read TGTGCCACCTCGCAGGGGAACTATGGCTACACCTTC. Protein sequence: CATSQGNYGYTF.

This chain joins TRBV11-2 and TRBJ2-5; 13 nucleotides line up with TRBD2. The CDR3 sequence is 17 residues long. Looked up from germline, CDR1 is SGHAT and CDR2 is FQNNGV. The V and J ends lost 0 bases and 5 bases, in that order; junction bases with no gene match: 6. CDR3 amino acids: CASSLDQTSGRMETQYF. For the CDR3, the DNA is TGTGCCAGCAGCTTAGATCAGACTAGCGGGAGGATGGAGACCCAGTACTTC.

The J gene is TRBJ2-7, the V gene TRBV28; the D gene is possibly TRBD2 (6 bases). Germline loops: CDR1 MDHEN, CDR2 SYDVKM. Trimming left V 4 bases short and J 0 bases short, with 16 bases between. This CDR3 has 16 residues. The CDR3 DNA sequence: TGTGCCAGCAGTTCCGGCCGGGACTCTCCCTCCTACGAGCAGTACTTC. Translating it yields CASSSGRDSPSYEQYF.

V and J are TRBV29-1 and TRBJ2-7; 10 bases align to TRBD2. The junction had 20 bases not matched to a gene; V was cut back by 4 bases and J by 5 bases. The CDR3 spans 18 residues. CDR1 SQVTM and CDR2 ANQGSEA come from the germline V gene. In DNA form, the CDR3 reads TGCAGCGTTGTAAGGGGCGTTAATCCTAGCGGGAGTTCCCACGAGCAGTACTTC. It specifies CSVVRGVNPSGSSHEQYF.

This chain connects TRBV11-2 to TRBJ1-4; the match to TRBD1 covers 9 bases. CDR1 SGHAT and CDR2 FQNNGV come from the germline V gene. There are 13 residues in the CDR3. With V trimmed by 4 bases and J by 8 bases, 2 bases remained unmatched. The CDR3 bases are TGTGCCAGCAGCTATGGGACAGGGGAAAAACTGTTTTTT. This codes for CASSYGTGEKLFF.

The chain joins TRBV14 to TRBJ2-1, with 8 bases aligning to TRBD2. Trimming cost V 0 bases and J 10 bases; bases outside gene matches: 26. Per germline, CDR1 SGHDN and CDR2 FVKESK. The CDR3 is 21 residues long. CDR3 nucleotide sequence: TGTGCCAGCAGCCAAGATCTTGGCTTACAGGGCGCCGGGACTAGTCTCGGGGAGCAGTTCTTC. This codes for CASSQDLGLQGAGTSLGEQFF.

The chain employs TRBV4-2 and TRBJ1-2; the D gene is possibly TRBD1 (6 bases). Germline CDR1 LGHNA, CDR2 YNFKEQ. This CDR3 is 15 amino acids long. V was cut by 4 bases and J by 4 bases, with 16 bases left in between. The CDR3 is CASSPSGGSGYGYTF. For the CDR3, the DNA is TGTGCCAGCAGCCCAAGCGGGGGCTCGGGCTATGGCTACACCTTC.

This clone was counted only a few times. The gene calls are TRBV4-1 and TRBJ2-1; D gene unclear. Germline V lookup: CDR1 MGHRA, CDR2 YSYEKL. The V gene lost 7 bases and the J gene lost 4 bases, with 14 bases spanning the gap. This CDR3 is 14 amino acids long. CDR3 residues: CASKHHITYNEQFF. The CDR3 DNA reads TGCGCCAGCAAGCACCATATAACTTACAATGAGCAGTTCTTC.

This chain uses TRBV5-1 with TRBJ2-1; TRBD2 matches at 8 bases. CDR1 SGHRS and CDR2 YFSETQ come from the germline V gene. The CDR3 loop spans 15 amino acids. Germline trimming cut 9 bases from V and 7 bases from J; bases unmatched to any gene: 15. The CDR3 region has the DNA TGCGCCACGTGCCCGGGACTAGAAGGAGTGAATGAGCAGTTCTTC. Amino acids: CATCPGLEGVNEQFF.

DNA of the CDR3: TGTGCCAGCCCAAGAACCGGGACTAGCGTCTCGGATGGGGATACGCAGTATTTT. It codes for CASPRTGTSVSDGDTQYF. The V and J genes are TRBV28 and TRBJ2-3; 10 nucleotides align to TRBD2. The CDR3 contains 18 residues. Trimming removed 8 bases from V and 6 bases from J; junction bases left unmatched: 20. Germline V gives CDR1 MDHEN, CDR2 SYDVKM.

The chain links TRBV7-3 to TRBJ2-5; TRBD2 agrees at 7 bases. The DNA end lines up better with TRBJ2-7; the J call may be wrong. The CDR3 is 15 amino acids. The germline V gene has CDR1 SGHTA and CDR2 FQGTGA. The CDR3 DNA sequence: TGTGCCAGCAGCTTAAAAGCGGGGTTATCCTACGAGCAGTACTTC. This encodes CASSLKAGLSYEQYF.

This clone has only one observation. For the CDR3, the DNA is TGCAGCGTACTCACTGGGAGGTACTACGAGCAGTACTTC. This codes for CSVLTGRYYEQYF. The genes are TRBV29-1 and TRBJ2-7, with a weak D call TRBD2 (6 bases). The germline CDR1 and CDR2 sequences are SQVTM and ANQGSEA. V lost 6 bases and J 3 bases, leaving 15 bases between the germline ends. The CDR3 is 13 residues long.

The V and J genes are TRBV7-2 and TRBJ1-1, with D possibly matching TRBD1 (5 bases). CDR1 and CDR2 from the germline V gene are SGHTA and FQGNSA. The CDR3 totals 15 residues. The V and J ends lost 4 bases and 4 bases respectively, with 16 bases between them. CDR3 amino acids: CASSSLMTELTEAFF. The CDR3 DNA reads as TGTGCCAGCAGCTCACTCATGACAGAACTCACTGAAGCTTTCTTT.

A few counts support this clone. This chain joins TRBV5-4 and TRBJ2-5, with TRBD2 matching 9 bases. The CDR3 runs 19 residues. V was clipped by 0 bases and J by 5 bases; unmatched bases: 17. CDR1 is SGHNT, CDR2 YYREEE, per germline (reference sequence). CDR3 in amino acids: CASSLGGRPGLAGGETQYF. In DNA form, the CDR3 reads TGTGCCAGCAGCTTGGGGGGCAGGCCGGGACTAGCTGGGGGGGAGACCCAGTACTTC.

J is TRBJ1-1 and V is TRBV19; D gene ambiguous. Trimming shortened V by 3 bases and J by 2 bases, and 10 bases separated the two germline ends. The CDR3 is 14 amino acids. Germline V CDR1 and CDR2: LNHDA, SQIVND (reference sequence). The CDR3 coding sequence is TGTGCCAGTAGTATCCCCGGTTCTAACACTGAAGCTTTCTTT. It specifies CASSIPGSNTEAFF. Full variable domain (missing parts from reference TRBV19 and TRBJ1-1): DGGITQSPKYLFRKEGQNVTLSCEQNLNHDAMYWYRQDPGQGLRLIYYSQIVNDFQKGDIAEGYSVSREKKESFPLTVTSAQKNPTAFYLCASSIPGSNTEAFFGQGTRLTVV.

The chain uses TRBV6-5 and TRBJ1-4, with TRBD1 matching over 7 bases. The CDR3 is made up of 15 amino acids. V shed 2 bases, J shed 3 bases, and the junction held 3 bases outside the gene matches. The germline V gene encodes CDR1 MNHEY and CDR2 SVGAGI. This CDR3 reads CASSYSGTANEKLFF. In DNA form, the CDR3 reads TGTGCCAGCAGTTACAGTGGGACAGCTAATGAAAAACTGTTTTTT.

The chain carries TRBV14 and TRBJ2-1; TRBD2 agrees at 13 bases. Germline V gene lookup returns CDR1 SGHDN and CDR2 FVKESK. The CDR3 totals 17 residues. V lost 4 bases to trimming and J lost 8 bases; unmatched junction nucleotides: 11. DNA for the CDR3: TGTGCCAGCAGCCTTAGCCAAGGACTAGCGGGAGTAGATGAGCAGTTCTTC. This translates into CASSLSQGLAGVDEQFF.

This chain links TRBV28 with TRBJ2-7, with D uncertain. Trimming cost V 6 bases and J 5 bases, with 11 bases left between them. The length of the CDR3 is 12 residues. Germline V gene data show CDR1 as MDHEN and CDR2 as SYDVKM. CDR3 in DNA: TGTGCCAGCAGCTCGACTTGGCACGAGCAGTACTTC. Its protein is CASSSTWHEQYF. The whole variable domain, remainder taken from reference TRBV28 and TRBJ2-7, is DVKVTQSSRYLVKRTGEKVFLECVQDMDHENMFWYRQDPGLGLRLIYFSYDVKMKEKGDIPEGYSVSREKKERFSLILESASTNQTSMYLCASSSTWHEQYFGPGTRLTVT.